A selection of T cell receptor beta chains follows, all from one sample in a study of Ad26.COV2.S vaccination and SARS-CoV-2 variants. Some clones are missing from TCRdb's copy, which holds only in-frame ones; the method was immunoSEQ multiplex PCR. The sample has more than 350,000 clones, over 75% seen once. The sequenced sample was peripheral blood, obtained in a trial of Ad26.COV2.S vaccine versus placebo. These receptors came from a person between 18 and 60 years old who received the Ad26.COV2.S COVID-19 vaccine or a placebo. Both conserved end residues are part of each CDR3. A D gene is named only where the DNA matches it firmly. The size of a clone is reported for some rows only, either as once, few or many, or as a class for expanded clones.

size	D	V	J	CDR3	DNA
NA	NA	TRBV5-1	TRBJ2-3	CAGSTGIRTDTQYF	TGCGCCGGGTCCACAGGGATCCGCACAGATACGCAGTATTTT
NA	TRBD2	TRBV7-3	TRBJ2-3	CASSSLAGGITDTQYF	TGTGCCAGCAGCTCCCTAGCGGGAGGGATCACAGATACGCAGTATTTT
few	TRBD1	TRBV4-2	TRBJ1-5	CASRADRGALQPQHF	TGTGCCAGCAGGGCGGACAGGGGGGCACTTCAGCCCCAGCATTTT
NA	TRBD2	TRBV7-3	TRBJ2-5	CASSLYGWTSGFQETQYF	TGTGCCAGCAGCTTATATGGTTGGACTAGCGGCTTCCAAGAGACCCAGTACTTC
NA	TRBD2	TRBV4-3	TRBJ2-2	CASSQDRTSDNTGELFF	TGCGCCAGCAGCCAAGATCGGACTAGCGATAACACCGGGGAGCTGTTTTTT
NA	NA	TRBV7-8	TRBJ2-3	CASSSLEGWGTDTQYF	TGTGCCAGCAGCTCCCTCGAGGGATGGGGCACAGATACGCAGTATTTT
NA	TRBD2	TRBV2	TRBJ2-3	CASSDEMGLAGGPEDTQYF	TGTGCCAGCAGTGATGAGATGGGCCTAGCGGGAGGGCCTGAAGATACGCAGTATTTT
NA	NA	TRBV7-9	TRBJ1-1	CASSSGMNTEAFF	TGTGCCAGCAGCTCCGGGATGAACACTGAAGCTTTCTTT
NA	NA	TRBV5-1	TRBJ2-1	CASSLAGRAPYNEQFF	TGCGCCAGCAGCTTGGCCGGAAGGGCCCCCTACAATGAGCAGTTCTTC
NA	NA	TRBV18	TRBJ1-1	CASSRSQVNTEAFF	TGTGCCAGCTCACGATCACAGGTTAACACTGAAGCTTTCTTT
NA	NA	TRBV5-1	TRBJ1-2	CASSPHPTGGANYGYTF	TGCGCCAGCAGCCCGCACCCCACCGGGGGGGCTAACTATGGCTACACCTTC
NA	TRBD2	TRBV3-1/TRBV3-2	TRBJ2-1	CASSLRTSGREQFF	TGTGCCAGCAGCCTTCGGACTAGCGGGAGGGAGCAGTTCTTC
NA	NA	TRBV27	TRBJ1-6	CASSSSRANSPLHF	TGTGCCAGCAGTTCTTCCAGGGCGAATTCACCCCTCCACTTT
NA	TRBD1	TRBV9	TRBJ1-5	CASSESGGSQPQHF	TGTGCCAGCAGCGAATCAGGGGGCAGTCAGCCCCAGCATTTT
NA	NA	TRBV2	TRBJ1-2	CASSEAQDGGNTF	TGTGCCAGCAGTGAAGCTCAGGATGGGGGGAACACCTTC
NA	TRBD1	TRBV10-3	TRBJ2-7	CAIRGPGQGAYEQYF	TGTGCCATCAGGGGGCCGGGACAGGGGGCCTACGAGCAGTACTTC
NA	TRBD1	TRBV24-1	TRBJ2-7	CATSDRTGLGEQYF	TGTGCCACCAGTGATCGGACAGGGCTGGGCGAGCAGTACTTC
NA	NA	TRBV6-6	TRBJ1-1	CASSYLPQFVAFF	TGTGCCAGCAGTTACTTACCACAGTTCGTAGCTTTCTTT
NA	TRBD2	TRBV24-1	TRBJ2-5	CATRPWTSGTETQYF	TGTGCCACCCGCCCCTGGACTAGCGGGACGGAGACCCAGTACTTC
NA	TRBD2	TRBV30	TRBJ2-5	CARTSGNQETQYF	TGTGCCCGGACTAGCGGTAACCAAGAGACCCAGTACTTC
NA	TRBD2	TRBV6-5	TRBJ2-3	CASSRSGKGTDTQYF	TGTGCCAGCAGTCGGAGCGGGAAGGGCACAGATACGCAGTATTTT
NA	NA	TRBV7-2	TRBJ1-2	CASSPGQSYGYTF	TGTGCCAGCAGCCCAGGACAGTCCTATGGCTACACCTTC
NA	NA	TRBV12-3/TRBV12-4	TRBJ1-1	CASSSFVTEAFF	TGTGCCAGCAGTTCCTTCGTGACTGAAGCTTTCTTT
NA	NA	TRBV9	TRBJ1-4	CASSSGSHSDEKLFF	TGTGCCAGCAGTTCGGGCAGCCACTCGGATGAAAAACTGTTTTTT
NA	TRBD1	TRBV23-1	TRBJ1-1	CASSQSRDRVNTEAFF	TGCGCCAGCAGTCAATCTAGAGACAGGGTGAACACTGAAGCTTTCTTT
NA	TRBD1	TRBV18	TRBJ2-2	CASSHPGQGRLTGELFF	TGTGCCAGCTCACACCCAGGACAGGGACGACTCACCGGGGAGCTGTTTTTT
NA	NA	TRBV5-8	TRBJ1-1	CASSLDLGMNTEAFF	TGTGCCAGCAGCTTGGATCTGGGAATGAACACTGAAGCTTTCTTT
NA	NA	TRBV28	TRBJ2-1	CASSSRNEQFF	TGTGCCAGCAGTTCAAGGAATGAGCAGTTCTTC
NA	NA	TRBV5-6	TRBJ1-4	CASSFYSRWEKLFF	TGTGCCAGCAGCTTTTATAGTCGGTGGGAAAAACTGTTTTTT
few	NA	TRBV10-3	TRBJ1-5	CAISGLENQPQHF	TGTGCCATCAGTGGGTTGGAGAATCAGCCCCAGCATTTT
NA	TRBD1	TRBV2	TRBJ1-2	CASRRPEGGSDYGYTF	TGTGCCAGCAGGCGCCCTGAAGGGGGCTCGGACTATGGCTACACCTTC
NA	TRBD1	TRBV4-3	TRBJ2-2	CASSPQTGAFNTGELFF	TGCGCCAGCAGCCCTCAGACAGGGGCATTCAACACCGGGGAGCTGTTTTTT
NA	TRBD1	TRBV5-5	TRBJ1-2	CASSTVGTGGSYGYTF	TGTGCCAGCAGCACAGTTGGGACAGGGGGGTCCTATGGCTACACCTTC
NA	TRBD1	TRBV6-2/TRBV6-3	TRBJ1-1	CASSYPIDRGPAEAFF	TGTGCCAGCAGTTACCCAATCGACAGGGGGCCCGCTGAAGCTTTCTTT
NA	NA	TRBV9	TRBJ2-2	CASTSVVWGTGELFF	TGTGCCAGCACGAGCGTAGTGTGGGGCACCGGGGAGCTGTTTTTT
NA	NA	TRBV6-1	TRBJ2-1	CASSEMVRVLGEQFF	TGTGCCAGCAGTGAAATGGTCAGAGTCTTGGGTGAGCAGTTCTTC
NA	NA	TRBV11-2	TRBJ1-2	CASSLKGTGRGYTF	TGTGCCAGCAGCCTAAAAGGAACAGGGCGAGGCTACACCTTC
NA	NA	TRBV18	TRBJ2-3	CASSSSTDTQYF	TGTGCCAGCTCCTCTAGCACAGATACGCAGTATTTT
NA	NA	TRBV19	TRBJ2-7	CASSRTLSSYEQYF	TGTGCCAGTAGTCGGACCCTAAGCTCCTACGAGCAGTACTTC
NA	NA	TRBV5-5	TRBJ1-2	CASRGGQEMGGYTF	TGTGCCAGCAGGGGGGGACAAGAGATGGGTGGCTACACCTTC
NA	TRBD1	TRBV14	TRBJ2-1	CASSQVGDRVNNEQFF	TGTGCCAGCAGCCAAGTGGGGGACAGGGTGAACAATGAGCAGTTCTTC
NA	NA	TRBV6-2/TRBV6-3	TRBJ2-2	CASSPAIGELFF	TGTGCCAGCAGCCCCGCTATCGGGGAGCTGTTTTTT
once	NA	TRBV7-9	TRBJ2-7	CASSLVDSAYEQYF	TGTGCCAGCAGCTTAGTGGACAGTGCCTACGAGCAGTACTTC
NA	TRBD1	TRBV15	TRBJ2-1	CATSHRDRWNEQFF	TGTGCCACCAGCCACCGGGACAGGTGGAATGAGCAGTTCTTC
NA	NA	TRBV12-3/TRBV12-4	TRBJ2-1	CASLTDSYNEQFF	TGTGCCAGCCTGACCGACTCCTACAATGAGCAGTTCTTC
NA	TRBD2	TRBV4-1	TRBJ2-2	CASSLGTSGSRITGELFF	TGCGCCAGCAGCCTTGGGACTAGCGGGAGTAGGATCACCGGGGAGCTGTTTTTT
NA	NA	TRBV20-1	TRBJ1-1	CSARSGGEAFF	TGCAGTGCTAGGTCTGGCGGTGAAGCTTTCTTT
NA	NA	TRBV28	TRBJ1-2	CASSLNYGYTF	TGTGCCAGCTCCCTTAACTATGGCTACACCTTC
NA	NA	TRBV6-5	TRBJ2-1	CASRTGTQQFF	TGTGCCAGCAGAACCGGGACTCAGCAGTTCTTC
NA	NA	TRBV30	TRBJ2-5	CAWSGPGAGWGETQYF	TGTGCCTGGAGTGGTCCAGGGGCAGGGTGGGGAGAGACCCAGTACTTC
NA	NA	TRBV18	TRBJ1-1	CASSPTQGRGGLSMGAFF	TGTGCCAGCTCACCAACACAGGGCCGGGGAGGACTGAGTATGGGAGCTTTCTTT
NA	TRBD2	TRBV11-2	TRBJ2-1	CASSWGLAASNEQFF	TGTGCCAGCAGTTGGGGACTAGCGGCATCCAATGAGCAGTTCTTC
NA	NA	TRBV6-4	TRBJ1-1	CASRRNPNTEAFF	TGTGCCAGCAGGCGAAATCCGAACACTGAAGCTTTCTTT